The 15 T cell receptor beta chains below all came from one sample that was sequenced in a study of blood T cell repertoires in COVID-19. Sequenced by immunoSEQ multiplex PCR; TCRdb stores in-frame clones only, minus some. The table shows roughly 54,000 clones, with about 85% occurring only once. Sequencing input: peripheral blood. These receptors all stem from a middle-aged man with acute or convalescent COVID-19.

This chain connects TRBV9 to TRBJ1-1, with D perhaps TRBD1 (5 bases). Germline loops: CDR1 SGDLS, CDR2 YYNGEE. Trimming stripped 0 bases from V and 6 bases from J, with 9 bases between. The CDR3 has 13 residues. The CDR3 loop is CASSVEGRAEAFF. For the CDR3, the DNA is TGTGCCAGCAGCGTAGAGGGGAGGGCTGAAGCTTTCTTT.

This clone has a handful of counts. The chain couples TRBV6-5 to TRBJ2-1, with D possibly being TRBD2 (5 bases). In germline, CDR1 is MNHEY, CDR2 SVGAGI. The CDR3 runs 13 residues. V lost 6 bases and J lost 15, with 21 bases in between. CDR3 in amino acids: CASRPFIDYDSFF. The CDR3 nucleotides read TGTGCCAGCAGACCGTTCATTGACTACGATTCGTTCTTC.

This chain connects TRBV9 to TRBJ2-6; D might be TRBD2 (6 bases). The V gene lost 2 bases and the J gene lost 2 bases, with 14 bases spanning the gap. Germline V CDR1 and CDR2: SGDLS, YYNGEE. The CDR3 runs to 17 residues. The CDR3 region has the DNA TGTGCCAGCAGCGTCGCGTTTTGGGGGGCTGGGGCCAACGTCCTGACTTTC. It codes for CASSVAFWGAGANVLTF.

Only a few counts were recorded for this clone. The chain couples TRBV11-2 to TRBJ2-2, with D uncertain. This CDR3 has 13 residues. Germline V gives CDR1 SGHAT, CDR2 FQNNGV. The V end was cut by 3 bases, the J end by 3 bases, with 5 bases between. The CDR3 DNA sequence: TGTGCCAGCAGCTTTGTCGACACCGGGGAGCTGTTTTTT. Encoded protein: CASSFVDTGELFF.

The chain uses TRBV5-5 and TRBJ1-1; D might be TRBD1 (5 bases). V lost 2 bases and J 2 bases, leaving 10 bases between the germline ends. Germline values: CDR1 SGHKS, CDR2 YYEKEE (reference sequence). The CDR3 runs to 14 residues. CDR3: CASSFQGLNTEAFF. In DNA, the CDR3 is TGTGCCAGCAGCTTCCAGGGTCTTAACACTGAAGCTTTCTTT.

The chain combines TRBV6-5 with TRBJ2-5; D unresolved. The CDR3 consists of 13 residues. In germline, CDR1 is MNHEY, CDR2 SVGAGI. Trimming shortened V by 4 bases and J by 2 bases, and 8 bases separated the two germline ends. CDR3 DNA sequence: TGTGCCAGCAGTTCGAGCGCACAAGAGACCCAGTACTTC. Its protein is CASSSSAQETQYF.

Here the CDR3 DNA reads TGTGCCAGTAGTATCCGGCTAGACAATGAGCAGTTCTTC. As protein: CASSIRLDNEQFF. The V gene is TRBV19, the J gene TRBJ2-1, with D uncertain. This CDR3 has 13 amino acids. V gave up 3 bases and J gave up 5 bases, with 8 bases separating them. Germline V gives CDR1 LNHDA, CDR2 SQIVND (reference sequence).

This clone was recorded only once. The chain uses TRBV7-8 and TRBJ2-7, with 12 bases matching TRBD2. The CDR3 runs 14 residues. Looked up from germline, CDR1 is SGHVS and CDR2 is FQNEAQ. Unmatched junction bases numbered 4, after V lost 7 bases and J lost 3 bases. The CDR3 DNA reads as TGTGCCAGCACCCTACTAGCGGGAGGCTACGAGCAGTACTTC. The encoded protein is CASTLLAGGYEQYF.

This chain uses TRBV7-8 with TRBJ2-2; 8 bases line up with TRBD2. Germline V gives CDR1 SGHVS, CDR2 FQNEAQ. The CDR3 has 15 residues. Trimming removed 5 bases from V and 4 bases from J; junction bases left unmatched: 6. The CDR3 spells CASSPSGGGTGELFF. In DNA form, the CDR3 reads TGTGCCAGCAGCCCCAGCGGGGGCGGCACCGGGGAGCTGTTTTTT.

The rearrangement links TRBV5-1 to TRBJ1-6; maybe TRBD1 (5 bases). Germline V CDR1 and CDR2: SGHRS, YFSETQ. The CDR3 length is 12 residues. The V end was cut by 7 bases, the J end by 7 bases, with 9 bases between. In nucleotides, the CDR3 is TGCGCCAGCCAGGACACCAATTCACCCCTCCACTTT. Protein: CASQDTNSPLHF.

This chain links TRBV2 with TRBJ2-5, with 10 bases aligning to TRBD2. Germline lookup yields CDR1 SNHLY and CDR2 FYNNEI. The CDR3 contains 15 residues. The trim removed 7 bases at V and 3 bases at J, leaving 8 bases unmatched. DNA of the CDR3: TGTGCCAGCAAGGGGGTACTAGCGGGAAAAGAGACCCAGTACTTC. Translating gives CASKGVLAGKETQYF. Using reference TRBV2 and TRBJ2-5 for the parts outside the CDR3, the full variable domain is EPEVTQTPSHQVTQMGQEVILRCVPISNHLYFYWYRQILGQKVEFLVSFYNNEISEKSEIFDDQFSVERPDGSNFTLKIRSTKLEDSAMYFCASKGVLAGKETQYFGPGTRLLVL.

Written as DNA, the CDR3 is TGTGCCAGCAGCTTGGGGGCGCGGGGAAACACCATATATTTT. Translated: CASSLGARGNTIYF. V and J are TRBV7-9 and TRBJ1-3; D is perhaps TRBD1 (6 bases). This CDR3 is 14 amino acids long. V lost 3 bases, J lost 4 bases, and 10 bases lay in between. Germline CDR1 and CDR2: SEHNR and FQNEAQ (reference sequence).

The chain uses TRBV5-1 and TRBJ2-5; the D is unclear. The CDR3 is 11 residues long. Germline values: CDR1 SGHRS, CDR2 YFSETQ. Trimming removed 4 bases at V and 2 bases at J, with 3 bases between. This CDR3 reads CASSQQETQYF. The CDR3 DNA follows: TGCGCCAGCAGCCAACAAGAGACCCAGTACTTC.

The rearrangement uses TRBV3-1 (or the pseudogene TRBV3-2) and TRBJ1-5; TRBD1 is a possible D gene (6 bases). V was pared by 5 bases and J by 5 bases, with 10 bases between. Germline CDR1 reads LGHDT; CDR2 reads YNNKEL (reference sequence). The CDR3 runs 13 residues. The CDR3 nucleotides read TGTGCCAGCAGCTACAGGGCAGATCAGCCCCAGCATTTT. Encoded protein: CASSYRADQPQHF.

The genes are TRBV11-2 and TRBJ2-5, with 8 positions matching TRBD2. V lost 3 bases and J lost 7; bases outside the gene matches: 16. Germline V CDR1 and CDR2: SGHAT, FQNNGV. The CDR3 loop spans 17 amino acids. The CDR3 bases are TGTGCCAGCAGCTTCCTCTCGGGGGGGCCCGGAGGTGGGACCCAGTACTTC. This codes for CASSFLSGGPGGGTQYF.